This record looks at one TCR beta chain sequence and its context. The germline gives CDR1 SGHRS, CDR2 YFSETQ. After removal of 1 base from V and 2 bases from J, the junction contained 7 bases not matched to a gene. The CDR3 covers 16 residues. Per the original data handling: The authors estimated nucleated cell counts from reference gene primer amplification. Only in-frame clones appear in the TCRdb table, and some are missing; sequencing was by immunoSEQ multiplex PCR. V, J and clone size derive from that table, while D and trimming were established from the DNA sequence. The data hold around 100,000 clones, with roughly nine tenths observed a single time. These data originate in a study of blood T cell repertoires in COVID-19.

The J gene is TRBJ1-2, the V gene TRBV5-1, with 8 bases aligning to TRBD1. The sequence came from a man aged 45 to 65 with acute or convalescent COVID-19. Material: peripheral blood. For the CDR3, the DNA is TGCGCCAGCAGCTTGTTATTGGGACAGGCGAACTATGGCTACACCTTC. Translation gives CASSLLLGQANYGYTF.